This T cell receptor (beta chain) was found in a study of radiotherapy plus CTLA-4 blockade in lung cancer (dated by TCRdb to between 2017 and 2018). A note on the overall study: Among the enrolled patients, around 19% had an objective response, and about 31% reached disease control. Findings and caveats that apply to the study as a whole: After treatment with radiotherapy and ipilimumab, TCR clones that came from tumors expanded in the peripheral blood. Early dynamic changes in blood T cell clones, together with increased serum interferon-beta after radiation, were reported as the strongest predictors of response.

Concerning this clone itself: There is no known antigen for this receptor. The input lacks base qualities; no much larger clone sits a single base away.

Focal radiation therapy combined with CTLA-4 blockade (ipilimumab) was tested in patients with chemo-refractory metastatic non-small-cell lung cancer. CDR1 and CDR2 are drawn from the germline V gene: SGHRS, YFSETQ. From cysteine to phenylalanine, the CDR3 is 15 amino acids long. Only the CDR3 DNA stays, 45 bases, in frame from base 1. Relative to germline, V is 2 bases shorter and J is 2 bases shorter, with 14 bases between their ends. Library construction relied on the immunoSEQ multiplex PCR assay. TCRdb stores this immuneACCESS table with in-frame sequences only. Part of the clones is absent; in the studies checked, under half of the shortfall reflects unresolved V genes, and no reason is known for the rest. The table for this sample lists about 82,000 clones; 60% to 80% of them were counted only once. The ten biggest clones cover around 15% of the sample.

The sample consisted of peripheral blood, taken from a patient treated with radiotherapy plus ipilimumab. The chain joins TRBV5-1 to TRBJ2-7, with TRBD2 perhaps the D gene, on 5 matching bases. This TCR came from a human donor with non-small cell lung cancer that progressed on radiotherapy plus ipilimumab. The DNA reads TGCGCCAGCAGCTTCGGTCGAGCGGACGCCTACGAGCAGTACTTC. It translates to CASSFGRADAYEQYF.